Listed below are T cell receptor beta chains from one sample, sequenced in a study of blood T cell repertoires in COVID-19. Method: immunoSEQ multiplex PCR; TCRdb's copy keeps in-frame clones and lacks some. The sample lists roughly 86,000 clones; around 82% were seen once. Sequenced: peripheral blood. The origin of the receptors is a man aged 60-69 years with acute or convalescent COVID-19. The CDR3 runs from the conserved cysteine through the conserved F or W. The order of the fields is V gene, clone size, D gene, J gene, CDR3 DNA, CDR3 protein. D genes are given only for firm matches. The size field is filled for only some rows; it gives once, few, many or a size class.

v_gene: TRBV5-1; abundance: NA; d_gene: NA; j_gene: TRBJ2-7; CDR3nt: TGCGCCAGCAGCGTGACAGATCCAGAGAAGGTGTACTTC; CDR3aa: CASSVTDPEKVYF
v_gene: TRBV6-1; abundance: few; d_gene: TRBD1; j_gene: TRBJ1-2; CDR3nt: TGTGCCAGCAGTGAAGTGCCGGGACAGGTTTTTTATGGCTACACCTTC; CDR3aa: CASSEVPGQVFYGYTF
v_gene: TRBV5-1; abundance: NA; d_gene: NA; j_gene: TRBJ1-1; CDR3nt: TGCGCCAGCAGCTTTCAAGACTTTAACACTGAAGCTTTCTTT; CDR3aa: CASSFQDFNTEAFF
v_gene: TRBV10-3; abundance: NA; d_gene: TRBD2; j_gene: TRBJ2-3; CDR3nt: TGTGCCATCAGTGAGGGATCTAGCGGGGGGGGCGGCGGTGTGAGAGATACGCAGTATTTT; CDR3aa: CAISEGSSGGGGGVRDTQYF
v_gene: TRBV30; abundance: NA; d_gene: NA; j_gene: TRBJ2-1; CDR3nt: TGTGCCTCGCAGACCTACAATGAGCAGTTCTTC; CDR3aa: CASQTYNEQFF
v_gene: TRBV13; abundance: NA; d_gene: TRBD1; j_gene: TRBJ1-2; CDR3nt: TGTGCCAGCAGCTTAGACGAGGGACAGGGGTCTCGGAATGGCTACACCTTC; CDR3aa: CASSLDEGQGSRNGYTF
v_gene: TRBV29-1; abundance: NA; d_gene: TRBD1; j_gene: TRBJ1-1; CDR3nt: TGCAGCGTGAAGGGACAGTCTTACACTGAAGCTTTCTTT; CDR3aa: CSVKGQSYTEAFF
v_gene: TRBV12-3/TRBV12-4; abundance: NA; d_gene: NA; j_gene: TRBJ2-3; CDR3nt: TGTGCCAGCAGTTTCGGTTGGAGAGATACGCAGTATTTT; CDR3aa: CASSFGWRDTQYF
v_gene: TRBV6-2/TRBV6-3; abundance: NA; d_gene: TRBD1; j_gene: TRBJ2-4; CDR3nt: TGTGCCAGCAGTTACGGGACAGGCGGTGGAGAAAACATTCAGTACTTC; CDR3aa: CASSYGTGGGENIQYF
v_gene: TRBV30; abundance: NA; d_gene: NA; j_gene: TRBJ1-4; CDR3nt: TGTGCCTGGACCTTCAGAAATGAAAAACTGTTTTTT; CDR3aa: CAWTFRNEKLFF
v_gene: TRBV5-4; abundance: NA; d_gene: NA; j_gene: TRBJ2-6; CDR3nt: TGTGCCAGCAGCTTGAATGCAGGGGCTGGGGCCAACGTCCTGACTTTC; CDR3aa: CASSLNAGAGANVLTF
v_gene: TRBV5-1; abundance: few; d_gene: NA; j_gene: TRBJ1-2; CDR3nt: TGCGCCAGCAGCTTAGAGGGAGCCTATGGCTACACCTTC; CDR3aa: CASSLEGAYGYTF
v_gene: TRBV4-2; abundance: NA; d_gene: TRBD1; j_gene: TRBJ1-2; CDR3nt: TGTGCCAGCAGCCAAGACCGACAGGGGGACTATGGCTACACCTTC; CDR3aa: CASSQDRQGDYGYTF
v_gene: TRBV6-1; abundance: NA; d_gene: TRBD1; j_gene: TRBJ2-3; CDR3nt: TGTGCCAGCAGTGAAGGGGGGACAGGGAGGGATACGCAGTATTTT; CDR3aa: CASSEGGTGRDTQYF
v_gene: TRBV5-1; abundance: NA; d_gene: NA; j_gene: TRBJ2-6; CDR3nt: TGCGCCAGCAGCTTGGACCCCCAGTCTGGGGCCAACGTCCTGACTTTC; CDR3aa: CASSLDPQSGANVLTF
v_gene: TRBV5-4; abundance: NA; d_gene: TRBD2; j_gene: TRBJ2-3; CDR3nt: TGTGCCAGCAGCTTACTAGCGGGGGGGCCCACAGATACGCAGTATTTT; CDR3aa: CASSLLAGGPTDTQYF
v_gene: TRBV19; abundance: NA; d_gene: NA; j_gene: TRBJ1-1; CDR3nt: TGTGCCAGTGAAACTAACACTGAAGCTTTCTTT; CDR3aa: CASETNTEAFF
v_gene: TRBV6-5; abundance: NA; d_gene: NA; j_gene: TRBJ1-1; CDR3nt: TGTGCCAGCAGTTACGGGACCCCGCGACGGGGGGCTGAAGCTTTCTTT; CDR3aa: CASSYGTPRRGAEAFF
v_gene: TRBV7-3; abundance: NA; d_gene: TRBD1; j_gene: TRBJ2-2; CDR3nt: TGTGCCAGCAGCTCCGGGACAGGGGAATACGGGGAGCTGTTTTTT; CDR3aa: CASSSGTGEYGELFF
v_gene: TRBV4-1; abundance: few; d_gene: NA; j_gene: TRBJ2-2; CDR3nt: TGCGCCAGCAGCCAAGATTACGGGGAGCTGTTTTTT; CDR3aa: CASSQDYGELFF
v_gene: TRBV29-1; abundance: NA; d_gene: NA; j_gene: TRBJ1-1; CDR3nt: TGCAGCGTTTTTGACAGCACAAACACTGAAGCTTTCTTT; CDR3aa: CSVFDSTNTEAFF
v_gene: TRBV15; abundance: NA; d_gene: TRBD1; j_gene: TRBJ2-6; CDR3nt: TGTGCCACGACCCGGGACAGGGGCTCTGGGGCCAACGTCCTGACTTTC; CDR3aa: CATTRDRGSGANVLTF
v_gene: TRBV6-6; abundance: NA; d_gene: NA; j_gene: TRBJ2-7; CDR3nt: TGTGCCAGCAGTTCGAGACGAGGCCAGGGCTCCTACGAGCAGTACTTC; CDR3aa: CASSSRRGQGSYEQYF
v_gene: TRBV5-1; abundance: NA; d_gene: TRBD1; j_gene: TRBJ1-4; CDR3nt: TGCGCCAGCAGCTTGGATCCGCAACAGGGGGTTAATGAAAAACTGTTTTTT; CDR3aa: CASSLDPQQGVNEKLFF
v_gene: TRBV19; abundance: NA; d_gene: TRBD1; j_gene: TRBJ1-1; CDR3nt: TGTGCCACCCACTCGAGGGGGCACACTGAAGCTTTCTTT; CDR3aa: CATHSRGHTEAFF
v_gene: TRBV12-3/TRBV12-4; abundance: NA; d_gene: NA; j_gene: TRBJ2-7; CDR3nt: TGTGCCAGCAGTTTTTCAGGCGAGCAGTACTTC; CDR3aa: CASSFSGEQYF
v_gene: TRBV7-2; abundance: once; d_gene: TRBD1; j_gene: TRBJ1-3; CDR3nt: TGTGCCAGCAGCTCACAGGGGGCGCCTGGAAACACCATATATTTT; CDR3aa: CASSSQGAPGNTIYF